This T cell receptor beta chain was identified during a study of blood T cell repertoires in COVID-19. About the study: Sites in the United States, Italy and Spain provided acute and convalescent COVID-19 samples. PBMCs, B-cell-depleted T cells, or T cells provided the cDNA or gDNA that made up the material.

In the authors' workflow: Estimated nucleated cell counts came from reference gene primer amplification. The assay was immunoSEQ multiplex PCR, and TCRdb's table has in-frame clones only and misses some. V and J calls and clone size are as listed in that table; D and trimming were resolved from the DNA. The repertoire holds under 140,000 clones, with around 68% as singletons. CDR3 length: 15 amino acids. After removal of 4 bases from V and 4 bases from J, the junction contained 4 bases not matched to a gene. Germline V CDR1 and CDR2: SGHKS, YYEKEE (reference sequence). Input material: peripheral blood. This clonotype was obtained from an older woman with acute or convalescent COVID-19. The chain uses TRBV5-5 and TRBJ2-1; 11 nucleotides match TRBD2. Here the CDR3 DNA reads TGTGCCAGCAGCGGCGGGACTAGCGGTTACAATGAGCAGTTCTTC. This sequence encodes CASSGGTSGYNEQFF.